The present T cell receptor (beta chain) was sequenced within a study of OX40 agonist ivuxolimab in advanced cancers. Regarding the research as a whole: Ivuxolimab, which targeted the costimulatory receptor OX40 (CD134), was an agonistic, fully human IgG2 monoclonal antibody. Intravenous ivuxolimab was administered to patients every 2 weeks at six dose levels: 0.01, 0.1, 0.3, 1.5, 3 and 10 mg/kg. Of the roughly 54 patients in dose escalation, about 20 had hepatocellular carcinoma, some 15 had melanoma, 9 had renal cell carcinoma and 9 had head and neck cancer. In the dose-escalation cohort, 82.7% of patients were male, and the mean age was 60 years with a range of about 23 to 79. Prior anti-PD-1, anti-PD-L1 or anti-CTLA-4 therapy was permitted, and approximately 40% of dose-escalation patients had received checkpoint inhibitors. Partial responses were achieved by three dose-escalation patients, of whom one had hepatocellular carcinoma and two had cutaneous melanoma. The point of sequencing TCRbeta in the periphery was to test whether ivuxolimab changed TCR sequence diversity and drove clonal T-cell expansion. The monotherapy dose-escalation portion (N ≈ 55 patients) of the phase I ivuxolimab trial is reported in the paper. What the work shows at the level of the full study, not this receptor alone: At doses of 0.1 to 3.0 mg/kg, clonal expansion of both CD4+ and CD8+ T cells in blood was seen between baseline and week 6. In partial responders in the 0.1-3.0 mg/kg groups, normalized peripheral clonal expansion was found to be among the lowest, especially among CD8+ T cells. Antigen specificity was not determined for the clonally expanded peripheral T cells. Low levels of normalized T-cell clonal expansion were also seen in some patients who did not respond. After ivuxolimab, expanded clones were on average more numerous among CD8+ T cells than among CD4+ T cells.

Genomic DNA was isolated from the sorted cells so that the TCRbeta CDR3 region could be sequenced. TCRbeta CDR3 regions were sequenced using the immunoSEQ Assay. Not all clones reach the TCRdb copy of this immuneACCESS table, which keeps in-frame sequences only. Checked studies attribute under half of the gap to unresolved V genes and leave the rest unexplained. Within this sample are roughly 38,000 clones, with 80% to 95% of them counted one time only. Of the sample, roughly a fifth is held by the ten largest clones. Patients with autoimmune disease history or receiving systemic immunosuppression were excluded from the trial. In every dose cohort, peripheral blood was drawn for TCR sequencing at baseline, cycle 4 day 1, and cycle 7 day 1. The samples were taken from a phase I, first-in-human, multicenter, open-label dose-escalation trial of ivuxolimab. Adults with locally advanced or metastatic head and neck squamous cell, hepatocellular, melanoma or renal cell carcinoma were enrolled in the trial. Before TCR sequencing, CD4+ and CD8+ T cells were separately sorted from peripheral blood.

CDR1 and CDR2, per the germline V gene, are SNHLY and FYNNEI. From V the trimming removes 6 bases and from J it removes 3 bases, while the gene matches leave 7 bases of the junction unaccounted for. The CDR3 spans 14 residues, from the cysteine through the phenylalanine. Here the CDR3 DNA is all that survives: 42 bases in frame from base 1. A word on this clone: The antigen this receptor binds is unknown. No clone much larger than this one lies a single base away; base qualities are absent.

The rearrangement joined TRBV2 to TRBJ2-7; the junction holds 8 bases that match TRBD1. The clonotype was recovered from an adult with an advanced solid tumor such as melanoma, head and neck, liver or kidney cancer. The sample consisted of CD4+ or CD8+ T cells sorted from blood, taken in a trial of the OX40 agonist ivuxolimab. The sequence in DNA is TGTGCCAGCAGCAACCGGGACAGGAGCTACGAGCAGTACTTC. It encodes CASSNRDRSYEQYF.